This T cell receptor beta chain originates from a study of T cells in Graves' hyperthyroidism and ophthalmopathy. Using RNA transcripts as the source, TCR beta CDR3 regions were amplified. During a first-round RT-PCR of the TCR CDR3, the HTBI primer set was used. TCRdb fed the multiplex PCR reads into MiXCR, producing one record per CDR3 protein. Altogether some 760,000 distinct CDR3 sequences are present, 14% being singletons, with the ten largest covering roughly a tenth. This clonotype was found a few times. This TCR came from a woman in her late teens or twenties with Graves' hyperthyroidism. What was sequenced was blood.

The CDR3 spells CASSPQPGWVNEAFF. CDR3 bases: TGTGCCAGCAGCCCCCAGCCCGGTTGGGTCAATGAAGCTTTCTTT. This rearrangement joins TRBV9 to TRBJ1-1, with no clear D. The CDR3 spans 15 residues. In germline, CDR1 is SGDLS, CDR2 YYNGEE. The V gene lost 4 bases and the J gene lost 7 bases, with 20 bases spanning the gap.